The rows below give T cell receptor beta chains drawn from one sample of a study of preoperative IRX-2 immunotherapy in early breast cancer. Sequenced by immunoSEQ multiplex PCR; TCRdb stores in-frame clones only, minus some. The sample shows around 95,000 clones, roughly 90% of them seen only once. The starting material was tumor tissue, obtained after IRX-2 immunotherapy. The receptors stem from a human donor with breast cancer. Both conserved end residues are part of each CDR3. D genes are given only for firm matches. Expanded clones are given a class, and other clones once, few, many or no size at all.

TRBJ1-5 NA TRBV19 15 TRBD1 TGTGCCAGTAGTCCCGACAGGGGGCCAAATCAGCCCCAGCATTTT CASSPDRGPNQPQHF
TRBJ2-1 NA TRBV19 14 NA TGTGCCAGTAGAAAGGTAGCGGAGACGGGTGAGCAGTTCTTC CASRKVAETGEQFF
TRBJ1-5 NA TRBV5-4 13 NA TGTGCCAGCAGCCGCGACAGCGGGCAGCCCCAGCATTTT CASSRDSGQPQHF
TRBJ1-5 NA TRBV10-2 14 TRBD1 TGCGCCAGCAGTGGGGGGACAGGCAATCAGCCCCAGCATTTT CASSGGTGNQPQHF
TRBJ2-7 NA TRBV29-1 14 NA TGCAGCGTTGAAAGCTTGACTCAGGGTTCCGAGCAGTACTTC CSVESLTQGSEQYF
TRBJ1-4 NA TRBV6-4 14 NA TGTGCCAGCAGTTACGTTGGGATCGATGAAAAACTGTTTTTT CASSYVGIDEKLFF
TRBJ2-1 once TRBV6-8 13 TRBD2 TGTGCCAGCAGTAGCGGGGGGGCTAATGAGCAGTTCTTC CASSSGGANEQFF
TRBJ1-6 NA TRBV6-8 15 TRBD1 TGTGCCAGCAGCCGTGGACAGGGCGTTAATTCACCCCTCCACTTT CASSRGQGVNSPLHF
TRBJ2-5 NA TRBV28 15 TRBD1 TGTGCCTGCAGACCTGACTCAGGGGGTCGGGAGACCCAGTACTTC CACRPDSGGRETQYF
TRBJ1-1 NA TRBV19 15 NA TGTGCCAGTATTAATGTGCCGGGGTTAAACACTGAAGCTTTCTTT CASINVPGLNTEAFF
TRBJ2-7 NA TRBV18 12 NA TGTGCCAGCTCACCACAGGGAAACGAGCAGTACTTC CASSPQGNEQYF
TRBJ2-3 NA TRBV15 16 NA TGTGCCACCAGCTGGGGAGCGACATCTAGCACAGATACGCAGTATTTT CATSWGATSSTDTQYF
TRBJ2-7 NA TRBV5-1 14 NA TGCGCCAGCAGCCCGAGGACCGATGTAAACGAGCAGTACTTC CASSPRTDVNEQYF
TRBJ1-1 once TRBV10-1 14 NA TGCGCCAGCAGTCGACCCGCTGCGAGCCCTGAAGCTTTCTTT CASSRPAASPEAFF
TRBJ1-2 NA TRBV15 14 TRBD1 TGTGCCACCAGCCGGGACAGCCCACTCTATGGCTACACCTTC CATSRDSPLYGYTF
TRBJ1-1 NA TRBV7-2 14 NA TGTGCCAGCAGCTTAGTGGCAGGGGATACTGAAGCTTTCTTT CASSLVAGDTEAFF
TRBJ1-1 NA TRBV7-1 13 TRBD1 TGTGCCAGCAGCTGGACAGGGGGCACTGAAGCTTTCTTT CASSWTGGTEAFF
TRBJ1-5 many TRBV19 12 NA TGTGCCAGTTCGGCAGGCAATCAGCCCCAGCATTTT CASSAGNQPQHF
TRBJ1-2 NA TRBV7-7 15 NA TGTGCCAGCACAAGGCGGACAGAGCGAATTGGTGGCTACACCTTC CASTRRTERIGGYTF
TRBJ1-1 NA TRBV10-2 15 TRBD1 TGCGCCAGCAGACCCGGGACAGGGGTGAACACTGAAGCTTTCTTT CASRPGTGVNTEAFF
TRBJ1-1 few TRBV11-3 15 NA TGTGCCAGCAGCTTGGTCGGCAGAAAAAACACTGAAGCTTTCTTT CASSLVGRKNTEAFF